This T cell receptor (beta chain) was identified during a study of T-cell reconstitution after alpha-beta-depleted transplantation in children. Study outcomes and limitations: It was newly produced T cells that mostly accounted for T-cell counts and diversity one year after transplant. Approximately two months post-transplant, alpha-beta T cells reportedly originated from several hundred expanded graft clones. There were some patients whose high TCRbeta diversity at day 60 came from surviving recipient T cells and thymic progenitors.

Details on this clonotype: The antigen is not known.

Germline V gene data show CDR1 as SGHRS and CDR2 as YFSETQ. This CDR3 contains 13 residues. The V end lost 9 bases, the J end lost 8 bases, and 18 bases lay between the germline ends. Unique molecular identifiers were incorporated into the prepared TCRbeta library. TCRdb reanalysed the PCR reads using MiXCR and keeps one entry per CDR3 protein. The sample yields 100,000 to 150,000 distinct CDR3 sequences, 20% to 25% seen once. The rearrangement uses TRBV5-1 and TRBJ2-1; no clear D gene. The material sequenced was PBMCs, mostly from graft donor cells, taken 180 days after TCRalphabeta/CD19-depleted stem cell transplant. This receptor was identified in a male patient aged 2-15 years who had a stem cell transplant for chronic granulomatous disease, so the T cells may come from the graft donor. CDR3: CATRYSVIDEQFF. CDR3 coding DNA: TGCGCCACTCGGTATAGTGTTATCGATGAGCAGTTCTTC.